The 26 T cell receptor beta chains given below trace back to one sample, sequenced in a study of vaccination effects on CD4 cells after COVID-19. No antigen has been identified for these receptors. Using viral peptide pools, the ViraFEST assay grew out antigen-specific CD4+ T cells prior to sequencing. CD4+ T cell isolation took place after 10 days of culture. Nucleocapsid antibody tests were negative, and the vaccine recipients had no prior SARS-CoV-2 infection. TCRdb's table, derived via immunoSEQ multiplex PCR, lists solely in-frame clones and lacks some. Of around 71,000 clones listed, around three quarters are singletons. Specimen: CD4+ T cells from PBMCs cultured with HCoV-OC43 spike peptides, collected before COVID-19 vaccination. Subset here: HCoV-OC43 spike overlapping peptide pool stimulation. All receptors come from a human donor who received a COVID-19 vaccine.

The CDR3 coding sequence is TGTGCCAGCAGTTACTCGACTCGAGCGGGGGGGGTCTTCGGCACAGATACGCAGTATTTT. Amino acid sequence: CASSYSTRAGGVFGTDTQYF. The chain is built from TRBV6-2 or TRBV6-3 and TRBJ2-3; 10 nucleotides align to TRBD2. CDR1 is MNHEY and CDR2 is SVGEGT in the germline V gene. The CDR3 sequence is 20 residues long. V gave up 0 bases and J gave up 1 base; unmatched junction bases: 13.

This chain uses TRBV12-3 or TRBV12-4 with TRBJ2-5; D unclear. The germline V and J ends were trimmed by 3 bases and 5 bases, with 4 bases remaining between them. The CDR3 runs 11 residues. The CDR3 nucleotides read TGTGCCAGCAGTTTTATGGAGACCCAGTACTTC. Its translation: CASSFMETQYF.

For the CDR3, the DNA is TGTGCCAGCAGTTATAGGGCAGGGGTCTCGTATGGCTACACCTTC. Translating gives CASSYRAGVSYGYTF. V usage is TRBV6-6 and J usage is TRBJ1-2; D is possibly TRBD1 (6 bases). CDR3 length: 15 amino acids. The ends were cut back, 3 bases at V and 5 bases at J, with 16 bases in the middle. Germline values: CDR1 MNHNY, CDR2 SVGAGI (reference sequence).

The rearrangement links TRBV3-1 (or the pseudogene TRBV3-2) to TRBJ2-2; possibly TRBD2 for D (5 bases). CDR1 is LGHDT, CDR2 YNNKEL, per germline (reference sequence). Between the trimmed V and J ends, which lost 1 base and 5 bases, there was a span of 8 bases. CDR3 length: 14 residues. The CDR3 sequence: CASSQVSGTGELFF. CDR3 DNA: TGTGCCAGCAGCCAAGTTTCGGGGACCGGGGAGCTGTTTTTT.

The chain couples TRBV19 to TRBJ2-1, with 7 positions matching TRBD2. The CDR3 has 12 residues. V was pared by 7 bases and J by 7 bases, with 4 bases of the junction left unmatched. Germline V gives CDR1 LNHDA, CDR2 SQIVND (reference sequence). The CDR3 loop is CASNRGENEQFF. The CDR3 DNA reads as TGTGCCAGTAACCGGGGGGAAAATGAGCAGTTCTTC.

This chain uses TRBV30 with TRBJ1-2; TRBD1 is a possible D gene (6 bases). Germline V gene lookup returns CDR1 GTSNPN and CDR2 SVGIG (reference sequence). V was clipped by 2 bases and J by 7 bases, with 14 bases between them. The CDR3 has 13 amino acids. In nucleotides, the CDR3 is TGTGCCTGGAGTAGTCAGGGGTTTAGTGGCTACACCTTC. Amino acids: CAWSSQGFSGYTF.

This clone was seen more than once but under ten times. This chain joins TRBV11-2 and TRBJ1-6; tentatively, D is TRBD1 (5 bases). Germline V lookup: CDR1 SGHAT, CDR2 FQNNGV. The CDR3 consists of 14 residues. Trimming left V 3 bases short and J 10 bases short, with 13 bases between. This chain's CDR3 is CASSLGGVRSPLHF. DNA of the CDR3: TGTGCCAGCAGCTTGGGGGGGGTACGATCACCCCTCCACTTT.

The chain employs TRBV18 and TRBJ2-5; D is unclear. The CDR3 length is 15 residues. V lost 3 bases, J lost 1 base, and 12 bases lay in between. Per the germline V gene, CDR1 is KGHSH and CDR2 is LQKENI. The CDR3 is CASSPRSTLQETQYF. DNA of the CDR3: TGTGCCAGCTCACCCAGATCGACACTCCAAGAGACCCAGTACTTC.

The chain uses TRBV2 and TRBJ1-2, with no clear D. The germline CDR1 and CDR2 sequences are SNHLY and FYNNEI. Between the trimmed V and J ends, which lost 4 bases and 2 bases, there was a span of 5 bases. This CDR3 region has 12 residues. CDR3 bases: TGTGCCAGCAGTGGACGGAACTATGGCTACACCTTC. Protein: CASSGRNYGYTF.

The chain links TRBV29-1 to TRBJ1-1, with D possibly being TRBD1 (6 bases). V lost 6 bases and J 0 bases, leaving 8 bases between the germline ends. The CDR3 has 12 amino acids. Germline CDR1 reads SQVTM; CDR2 reads ANQGSEA. The CDR3, as DNA: TGCAGCGTCAGGGGAATGAACACTGAAGCTTTCTTT. Its protein is CSVRGMNTEAFF.

V usage is TRBV23-1 and J usage is TRBJ2-5, with D possibly TRBD2 on 5 matching bases. TRBV23-1 carries the ORF label, with uncertain function. V shed 6 bases and J shed 1 base, with 15 bases lying between them. This CDR3 region has 15 residues. CDR3 protein: CASSQEGSSQETQYF. CDR3 in DNA: TGCGCCAGCAGCCAAGAGGGCAGCTCCCAAGAGACCCAGTACTTC.

This chain uses TRBV28 with TRBJ2-1, with D possibly TRBD2 on 5 matching bases. The germline V and J ends were trimmed by 6 bases and 2 bases, with 17 bases remaining between them. This CDR3 has 16 residues. Per the germline V gene, CDR1 is MDHEN and CDR2 is SYDVKM. This CDR3 is CASRFNRDPPYNEQFF. The CDR3 bases are TGTGCCAGCAGATTTAACCGGGATCCCCCCTACAATGAGCAGTTCTTC. Full variable domain (outside the CDR3, taken from reference TRBV28 and TRBJ2-1): DVKVTQSSRYLVKRTGEKVFLECVQDMDHENMFWYRQDPGLGLRLIYFSYDVKMKEKGDIPEGYSVSREKKERFSLILESASTNQTSMYLCASRFNRDPPYNEQFFGPGTRLTVL.

This clone has a handful of counts. The genes are TRBV2 and TRBJ1-5; D is unclear. CDR3 length equals 16 residues. Trimming took 5 bases from V and 7 from J, leaving 21 bases between them. CDR1 SNHLY and CDR2 FYNNEI come from the germline V gene. Here the CDR3 reads CASSPMDSTGGQPQHF. As DNA, the CDR3 is TGTGCCAGCAGTCCCATGGACTCGACGGGAGGACAGCCCCAGCATTTT.

V is TRBV3-1 (or the pseudogene TRBV3-2) and J is TRBJ1-6, with unresolved D. V was pared by 1 base and J by 8 bases, with 9 bases between. Germline V gene data show CDR1 as LGHDT and CDR2 as YNNKEL (reference sequence). The CDR3 is made up of 14 amino acids. The CDR3 DNA reads as TGTGCCAGCAGCCAAGTCGGCCTGGATTCACCCCTCCACTTT. Protein: CASSQVGLDSPLHF.

The CDR3 bases are TGCAGTGCTAGTTTGGGACTAGCCACCGGGGAGCTGTTTTTT. Translated, it gives CSASLGLATGELFF. The chain has TRBV20-1 and TRBJ2-2; 9 bases map to TRBD2. Germline V gene data show CDR1 as DFQATT and CDR2 as SNEGSKA (reference sequence). The CDR3 length is 14 residues. V lost 3 bases to trimming and J lost 4 bases; unmatched junction nucleotides: 3.

This chain links TRBV6-5 with TRBJ2-7; D is possibly TRBD1 or TRBD2 (5 bases each). The germline V gene has CDR1 MNHEY and CDR2 SVGAGI. This CDR3 comprises 14 residues. Trimming left V 5 bases short and J 1 base short, with 12 bases between. CDR3 coding DNA: TGTGCCAGCAGTACGAGGGGTGGTTCCTACGAGCAGTACGTC. This encodes CASSTRGGSYEQYV.

This chain uses TRBV28 with TRBJ1-5; a weak D match, TRBD1 (5 bases). The ends were cut back, 5 bases at V and 4 bases at J, with 6 bases in the middle. Germline V CDR1 and CDR2: MDHEN, SYDVKM. CDR3 length: 12 residues. The CDR3 coding sequence is TGTGCCAGCAGTCAGGGAAATCAGCCCCAGCATTTT. It codes for CASSQGNQPQHF.

The V call is TRBV21-1, the J call TRBJ2-5. TRBV21-1 is annotated as a pseudogene. The CDR3 runs 13 residues. This CDR3 is CASSKAPIGSQYF. CDR3 DNA sequence: TGTGCCAGCAGCAAAGCCCCCATAGGGTCCCAGTACTTC.

The J gene is TRBJ2-3, the V gene TRBV19; 8 bases match TRBD1. The CDR3 length is 14 residues. The germline V gene encodes CDR1 LNHDA and CDR2 SQIVND (reference sequence). V lost 6 bases to trimming and J lost 5 bases; unmatched junction nucleotides: 7. DNA of the CDR3: TGTGCCAGTAGCGACAGGGGACGCGGAGATACGCAGTATTTT. It encodes CASSDRGRGDTQYF. The entire variable domain, with the rest obtained from reference TRBV19 and TRBJ2-3, is as follows: DGGITQSPKYLFRKEGQNVTLSCEQNLNHDAMYWYRQDPGQGLRLIYYSQIVNDFQKGDIAEGYSVSREKKESFPLTVTSAQKNPTAFYLCASSDRGRGDTQYFGPGTRLTVL.

The gene calls are TRBV6-1 and TRBJ2-1, with 10 positions matching TRBD1. Germline loops: CDR1 MNHNS, CDR2 SASEGT. J gave up 6 bases and V 4 bases, and 12 bases lay outside the gene matches. The CDR3 runs 17 residues. CDR3 nucleotides: TGTGCCAGCAGTGTCGGGACAGGGGTTAAGCTGATCAATGAGCAGTTCTTC. Translating gives CASSVGTGVKLINEQFF.

The J gene is TRBJ1-1, the V gene TRBV18, with D hard to call. Trimming took off 5 bases at V and 5 bases at J, with 9 bases between the two ends. The germline gives CDR1 KGHSH, CDR2 LQKENI. The CDR3 is 12 amino acids. CDR3 sequence reads: CASSTLNTEAFF. The DNA for the CDR3 is TGTGCCAGCTCAACGCTTAATACTGAAGCTTTCTTT.

V is TRBV6-5 and J is TRBJ2-7; possibly TRBD2 for D (7 bases). CDR3 length: 14 residues. V lost 7 bases and J lost 7, with 20 bases in between. Germline lookup yields CDR1 MNHEY and CDR2 SVGAGI. CDR3 protein: CASKPRGGSTEQYV. The CDR3, as DNA: TGTGCCAGCAAACCGAGGGGGGGGAGTACGGAGCAGTACGTC.

The J gene is TRBJ2-3, the V gene TRBV5-1, with 10 bases matching TRBD2. The CDR3 is 15 amino acids. Germline assignment: CDR1 SGHRS and CDR2 YFSETQ. The J segment lost 5 bases and the V segment lost 1 base, leaving 4 bases of the junction unmatched. The CDR3 DNA reads as TGCGCCAGCAGCTTGAGCGGGGGGGCGGGAGATACGCAGTATTTT. It is translated as CASSLSGGAGDTQYF.

This chain joins TRBV29-1 and TRBJ1-6; D possibly corresponds to TRBD1 (6 bases). Trimming took off 1 base at V and 6 bases at J, with 10 bases between the two ends. The CDR3 has 14 residues. Germline V gene lookup returns CDR1 SQVTM and CDR2 ANQGSEA. The CDR3 reads CSVEVGGSNSPLHF. CDR3 coding DNA: TGCAGCGTTGAAGTAGGGGGTAGTAATTCACCCCTCCACTTT.

The chain couples TRBV5-1 to TRBJ1-1; a possible D gene is TRBD1 (6 bases). In germline, CDR1 is SGHRS, CDR2 YFSETQ. CDR3 length: 17 amino acids. V was clipped by 0 bases and J by 7 bases, with 22 bases between them. CDR3 sequence reads: CASSLGGARASWDEAFF. DNA for the CDR3: TGCGCCAGCAGCTTGGGGGGGGCGAGGGCGAGTTGGGATGAAGCTTTCTTT.

This clone was observed a few times. This chain joins TRBV3-1 (or the pseudogene TRBV3-2) and TRBJ2-2; D may be TRBD1 (5 bases). The CDR3 sequence is 13 residues long. CDR1 LGHDT and CDR2 YNNKEL come from the germline V gene (reference sequence). The V end was cut by 6 bases, the J end by 4 bases, with 9 bases between. The CDR3 coding sequence is TGTGCCAGCAGGACTGGGGCCACCGGGGAGCTGTTTTTT. Protein product: CASRTGATGELFF.